The rows below give T cell receptor beta chains drawn from one sample of a study of OX40 agonist ivuxolimab in advanced cancers. Some clones are missing from TCRdb's copy, which holds only in-frame ones; the method was immunoSEQ multiplex PCR. This table has roughly 61,000 clones, less than 90% appearing once. The specimen was CD4+ or CD8+ T cells sorted from blood, collected in a trial of the OX40 agonist ivuxolimab. These TCRs come from an adult with an advanced solid tumor such as melanoma, head and neck, liver or kidney cancer. CDR3s leave out the opening cysteine and the closing phenylalanine or tryptophan. The order of the fields is J gene, V gene, CDR3 protein.

j_gene: TRBJ2-5; v_gene: TRBV30; CDR3aa: AWSVQGLGGRETQY
j_gene: TRBJ1-4; v_gene: TRBV4-3; CDR3aa: ASSQERGRIEKLF
j_gene: TRBJ1-5; v_gene: TRBV6-1; CDR3aa: ASSTRGSSDQPQH
j_gene: TRBJ2-3; v_gene: TRBV7-6; CDR3aa: ASSLGGGGVTDTQY
j_gene: TRBJ1-5; v_gene: TRBV21-1; CDR3aa: ASSQKGDRDICNQPQH
j_gene: TRBJ2-6; v_gene: TRBV9; CDR3aa: ASSVGEAGANVLT
j_gene: TRBJ1-6; v_gene: TRBV4-1; CDR3aa: ASSRDSYNSPLH
j_gene: TRBJ2-5; v_gene: TRBV25-1; CDR3aa: ASSERGTGAAETQY
j_gene: TRBJ2-2; v_gene: TRBV2; CDR3aa: ASRQGDTGELF
j_gene: TRBJ2-7; v_gene: TRBV5-1; CDR3aa: ASSLGTSAAAYEQY
j_gene: TRBJ1-6; v_gene: TRBV10-1; CDR3aa: ARLFGPNNSPLH
j_gene: TRBJ2-5; v_gene: TRBV5-1; CDR3aa: ASSTTRGRMETQY
j_gene: TRBJ2-5; v_gene: TRBV2; CDR3aa: ASSVDLLAGETQY
j_gene: TRBJ1-2; v_gene: TRBV5-4; CDR3aa: ASSQPGTEMNYGYT
j_gene: TRBJ2-3; v_gene: TRBV5-6; CDR3aa: ASSLGLGSTDTQY
j_gene: TRBJ2-1; v_gene: TRBV4-1; CDR3aa: ASSHPGTGYNEQF
j_gene: TRBJ2-1; v_gene: TRBV11-2; CDR3aa: ASSLPQINEQF
j_gene: TRBJ2-5; v_gene: TRBV30; CDR3aa: AWSGQGLGETQY
j_gene: TRBJ2-6; v_gene: TRBV19; CDR3aa: ASSISIGSSGANVLT
j_gene: -; v_gene: TRBV5-1; CDR3aa: ASSSGLAGGPGEQY
j_gene: TRBJ1-4; v_gene: TRBV7-6; CDR3aa: ASSLTSGDLNEKLF
j_gene: TRBJ2-3; v_gene: TRBV7-9; CDR3aa: ASSLPRGQGNTDTQY
j_gene: TRBJ2-5; v_gene: TRBV9; CDR3aa: ASSVGGGQMYQETQY
j_gene: TRBJ2-4; v_gene: TRBV5-6; CDR3aa: ASSSGLAGVGAKNIQY
j_gene: TRBJ2-3; v_gene: TRBV7-9; CDR3aa: ASTAGGPLRADTQY
j_gene: TRBJ2-2; v_gene: TRBV9; CDR3aa: ASSASVGETGELF
j_gene: TRBJ2-7; v_gene: TRBV2; CDR3aa: ASSGGQGSYEQY
j_gene: TRBJ2-6; v_gene: TRBV7-2; CDR3aa: ASWVSGANVLT
j_gene: TRBJ1-1; v_gene: TRBV28; CDR3aa: ASSALKRSGMNTEAF
j_gene: TRBJ1-6; v_gene: TRBV5-4; CDR3aa: ASSLGQGEAPLH
j_gene: TRBJ1-5; v_gene: TRBV28; CDR3aa: ASSTGSGNQPQH
j_gene: TRBJ1-1; v_gene: TRBV2; CDR3aa: ASSETGDNTEAF
j_gene: TRBJ2-1; v_gene: TRBV28; CDR3aa: ASSPTSGRPSSYNEQF
j_gene: TRBJ2-7; v_gene: TRBV28; CDR3aa: ASSLGAGHYEQY
j_gene: -; v_gene: TRBV9; CDR3aa: ASSRTGSQNEQY
j_gene: TRBJ1-3; v_gene: TRBV5-5; CDR3aa: ASSSLFRDRVTGNTIY
j_gene: TRBJ2-7; v_gene: TRBV6-6; CDR3aa: ASSYLQTPGEQY
j_gene: TRBJ2-7; v_gene: TRBV15; CDR3aa: ATSVTGFSSYEQY
j_gene: TRBJ2-7; v_gene: TRBV18; CDR3aa: ASSPPGVAGGREQY
j_gene: TRBJ1-1; v_gene: TRBV21-1; CDR3aa: ASSTRDRNPPEAF
j_gene: TRBJ2-7; v_gene: TRBV6-5; CDR3aa: ASSYHGPGYEQY
j_gene: TRBJ2-3; v_gene: TRBV7-2; CDR3aa: ASSLSGGNTDTQY
j_gene: TRBJ1-6; v_gene: TRBV5-1; CDR3aa: ASSYGQSDSPLH
j_gene: TRBJ1-5; v_gene: TRBV15; CDR3aa: ATSRGFVRTGTYSNQPQH
j_gene: TRBJ2-7; v_gene: TRBV7-2; CDR3aa: ASSLVAGPYEQY
j_gene: TRBJ1-6; v_gene: TRBV19; CDR3aa: ASTTGIHADSPLH